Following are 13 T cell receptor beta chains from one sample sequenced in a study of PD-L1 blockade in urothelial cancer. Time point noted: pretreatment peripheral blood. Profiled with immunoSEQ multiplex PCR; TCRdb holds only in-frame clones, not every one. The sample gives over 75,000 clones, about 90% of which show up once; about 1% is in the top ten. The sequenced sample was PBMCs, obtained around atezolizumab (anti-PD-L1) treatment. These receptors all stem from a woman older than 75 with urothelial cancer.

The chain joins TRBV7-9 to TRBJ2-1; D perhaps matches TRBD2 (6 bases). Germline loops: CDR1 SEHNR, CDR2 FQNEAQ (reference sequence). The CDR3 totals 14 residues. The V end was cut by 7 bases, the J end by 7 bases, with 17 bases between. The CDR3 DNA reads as TGTGCCAGCACCCGAGCGGGTCCGGGGAATGAGCAGTTCTTC. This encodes CASTRAGPGNEQFF.

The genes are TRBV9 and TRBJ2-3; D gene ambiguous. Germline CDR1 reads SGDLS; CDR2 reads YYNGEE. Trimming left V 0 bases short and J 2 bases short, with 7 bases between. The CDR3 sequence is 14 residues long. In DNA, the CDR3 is TGTGCCAGCAGCGTAGTAGAGTCCACAGATACGCAGTATTTT. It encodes CASSVVESTDTQYF.

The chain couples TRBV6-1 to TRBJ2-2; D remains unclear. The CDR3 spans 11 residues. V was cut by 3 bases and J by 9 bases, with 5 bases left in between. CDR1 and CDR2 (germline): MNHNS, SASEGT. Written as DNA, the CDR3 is TGTGCCAGCAGTGAGAGGTGGGAGCTGTTTTTT. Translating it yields CASSERWELFF.

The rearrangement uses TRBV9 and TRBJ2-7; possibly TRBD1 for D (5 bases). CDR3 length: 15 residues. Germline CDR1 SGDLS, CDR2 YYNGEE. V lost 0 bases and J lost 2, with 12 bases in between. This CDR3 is CASSVGGRSPYEQYF. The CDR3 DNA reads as TGTGCCAGCAGCGTAGGGGGCCGTAGCCCCTACGAGCAGTACTTC.

This chain's CDR3 is CASREGDRPISYTF. The CDR3 DNA is TGTGCCAGCAGGGAGGGGGACAGGCCGATCAGCTACACCTTC. The chain has TRBV27 and TRBJ1-2; the match to TRBD1 covers 8 bases. The CDR3 covers 14 residues. V was clipped by 6 bases and J by 9 bases; unmatched bases: 12. CDR1 MNHEY and CDR2 SMNVEV come from the germline V gene (reference sequence).

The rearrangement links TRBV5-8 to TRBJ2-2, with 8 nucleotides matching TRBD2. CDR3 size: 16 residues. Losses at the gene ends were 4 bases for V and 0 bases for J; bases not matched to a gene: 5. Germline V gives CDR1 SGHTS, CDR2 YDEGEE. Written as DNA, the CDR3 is TGTGCCAGCAGCCCCTTAGCGGGATCGAACACCGGGGAGCTGTTTTTT. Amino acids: CASSPLAGSNTGELFF.

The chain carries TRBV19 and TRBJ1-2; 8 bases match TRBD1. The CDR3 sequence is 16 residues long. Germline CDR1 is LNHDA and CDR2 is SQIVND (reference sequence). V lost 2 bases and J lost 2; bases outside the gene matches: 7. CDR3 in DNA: TGTGCCAGTAGTATACAGGGGGCTTGGAAAAACTATGGCTACACCTTC. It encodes CASSIQGAWKNYGYTF. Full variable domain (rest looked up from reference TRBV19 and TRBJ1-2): DGGITQSPKYLFRKEGQNVTLSCEQNLNHDAMYWYRQDPGQGLRLIYYSQIVNDFQKGDIAEGYSVSREKKESFPLTVTSAQKNPTAFYLCASSIQGAWKNYGYTFGSGTRLTVV.

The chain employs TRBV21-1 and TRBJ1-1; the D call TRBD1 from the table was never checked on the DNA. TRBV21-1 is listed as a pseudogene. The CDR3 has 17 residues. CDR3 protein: CASSETGRKNRNTEAFF. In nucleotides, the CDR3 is TGTGCCAGCAGCGAAACAGGGCGTAAGAATAGGAACACTGAAGCTTTCTTT.

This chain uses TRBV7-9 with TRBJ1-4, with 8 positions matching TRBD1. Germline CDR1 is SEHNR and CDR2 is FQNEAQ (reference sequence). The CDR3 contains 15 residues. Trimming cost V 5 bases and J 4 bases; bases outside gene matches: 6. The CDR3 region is CASSPTTGVNEKLFF. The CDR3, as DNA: TGTGCCAGCAGCCCGACGACAGGGGTTAATGAAAAACTGTTTTTT.

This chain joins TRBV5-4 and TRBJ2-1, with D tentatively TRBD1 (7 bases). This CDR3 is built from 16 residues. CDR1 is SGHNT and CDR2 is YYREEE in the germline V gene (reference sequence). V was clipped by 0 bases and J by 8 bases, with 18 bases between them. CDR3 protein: CASSLGGRGASDEQFF. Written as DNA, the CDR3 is TGTGCCAGCAGCTTGGGTGGCAGGGGGGCCTCCGATGAGCAGTTCTTC.

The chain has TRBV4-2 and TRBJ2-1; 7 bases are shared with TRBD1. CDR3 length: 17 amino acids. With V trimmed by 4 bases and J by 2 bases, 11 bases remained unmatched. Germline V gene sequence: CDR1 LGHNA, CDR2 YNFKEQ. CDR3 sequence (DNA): TGTGCCAGCAGCCTAGCCGCAATCGGACAGGCCTACAATGAGCAGTTCTTC. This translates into CASSLAAIGQAYNEQFF.

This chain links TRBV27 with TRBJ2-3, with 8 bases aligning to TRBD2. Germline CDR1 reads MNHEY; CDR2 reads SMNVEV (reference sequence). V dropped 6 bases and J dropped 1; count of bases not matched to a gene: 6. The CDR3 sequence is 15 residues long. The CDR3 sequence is CASRIGTSRTDTQYF. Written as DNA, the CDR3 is TGTGCCAGCAGGATCGGGACTAGTCGCACAGATACGCAGTATTTT.

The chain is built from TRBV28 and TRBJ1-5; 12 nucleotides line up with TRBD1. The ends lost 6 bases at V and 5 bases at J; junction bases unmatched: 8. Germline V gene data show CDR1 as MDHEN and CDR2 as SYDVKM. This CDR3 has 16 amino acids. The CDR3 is CASRTRGQGAYQPQHF. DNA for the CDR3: TGTGCCAGCAGAACTAGGGGACAGGGGGCATATCAGCCCCAGCATTTT.